This is a list of T cell receptor beta chains from one sample in a study of T cells expressing NK-cell markers. TCRdb reanalyzed the 5' RACE reads, giving one entry per CDR3 protein sequence and no DNA. This sample's table has 350,000 to 450,000 distinct CDR3 sequences. Sequenced input: blood T cells: a sorted CD56 or NKG2C T cell subset, CD4+ or CD8+ T cells, or bulk PBMC T cells (not recorded which). The receptors stem from a man aged 18-70 years in good health. The CDR3 runs from the conserved cysteine through the conserved F or W.

cdr3_aa	v_call	j_call
CASSKDRVNEQFF	TRBV7-6	TRBJ2-1
CASSLGSGGIGTGELFF	TRBV7-9	TRBJ2-2
CASSQDPLDRAGKQFF	TRBV4-1	TRBJ2-1
CSVLSDSFNYGYTF	TRBV29-1	TRBJ1-2
CASSENGWGQGPYNEQFF	TRBV6-1	TRBJ2-1
CASSREVVGAGETQYF	TRBV12-3/TRBV12-4	TRBJ2-5
CASSLDSRVAFF	TRBV7-9	TRBJ1-1
CASSRFGGGGQETQYF	TRBV5-4	TRBJ2-5
CASSHIQGEPQHF	TRBV7-8	TRBJ1-5
CASSSYRGLDYGYTF	TRBV28	TRBJ1-2
CASSYSGGSSYEQYF	TRBV4-1	TRBJ2-7
CASSWISGEQYF	TRBV5-1	TRBJ2-7
CASSPPGLASIETQYF	TRBV7-8	TRBJ2-5
CASSHGTGAGNTIYF	TRBV4-1	TRBJ1-3
CASSYRDLWETQYF	TRBV5-1	TRBJ2-5
CASSFGGRVTDTQYF	TRBV5-1	TRBJ2-3